The 26 T cell receptor beta chains presented below share a single source sample, sequenced in a study of blood T cell repertoires in COVID-19 (dated by TCRdb to 2018 to 2021). The library relied on the immunoSEQ multiplex PCR assay. TCRdb holds this immuneACCESS table with in-frame rearrangements only. Some clones are missing; in checked studies, unresolved V genes explain under half, and the rest has no known cause. The sample yields fewer than 250,000 clones; under 80% were counted once. In total, the top ten clones hold 12% of the sample. The sample comprised peripheral blood. These receptors all stem from a woman aged 50 to 65 with acute or convalescent COVID-19.

The rearrangement joins TRBV6-6 to TRBJ1-5; 7 bases are shared with TRBD1. Germline CDR1 MNHNY, CDR2 SVGAGI (reference sequence). CDR3 length: 15 residues. After removal of 4 bases from V and 5 bases from J, the junction contained 8 bases not matched to a gene. The DNA of the CDR3 is TGTGCCAGCAGTTTCCCACAGGGGCGCGATCAGCCCCAGCATTTT. Protein: CASSFPQGRDQPQHF.

The rearrangement uses TRBV7-2 and TRBJ2-2, with 8 bases fitting TRBD2. Looked up from germline, CDR1 is SGHTA and CDR2 is FQGNSA. With V trimmed by 2 bases and J by 0 bases, 2 bases remained unmatched. This CDR3 has 16 amino acids. In nucleotides, the CDR3 is TGTGCCAGCAGCTTACGGGGGGGAGCGAACACCGGGGAGCTGTTTTTT. The encoded protein is CASSLRGGANTGELFF.

This clone was seen only a few times. The chain is built from TRBV19 and TRBJ1-2; D possibly corresponds to TRBD1 (5 bases). CDR1 and CDR2 (germline): LNHDA, SQIVND (reference sequence). Trimming took off 1 base at V and 0 bases at J, with 15 bases between the two ends. The CDR3 covers 17 residues. For the CDR3, the DNA is TGTGCCAGTAGTATAGCTCAAAGCGGGACGGCTAACTATGGCTACACCTTC. Protein sequence: CASSIAQSGTANYGYTF.

This clone came up a few times. The chain is built from TRBV7-8 and TRBJ2-7, with a possible D match to TRBD2 (6 bases). Deletions cut 1 base from V and 3 bases from J, with 16 bases between. The CDR3 spans 16 residues. CDR1 and CDR2 from the germline V gene are SGHVS and FQNEAQ. The CDR3 region is CASSLGLGRDRYEQYF. The CDR3 DNA follows: TGTGCCAGCAGCTTAGGACTGGGGCGGGATCGCTACGAGCAGTACTTC.

The V call is TRBV27, the J call TRBJ2-3; tentative D call: TRBD2 (6 bases). Germline V gene data show CDR1 as MNHEY and CDR2 as SMNVEV (reference sequence). This CDR3 region has 17 residues. V was shortened by 5 bases and J by 2 bases, with 20 bases between the two germline ends. DNA for the CDR3: TGTGCCAGCAGTAACCGACTAGACCCCCTCTCCACAGATACGCAGTATTTT. Amino acids: CASSNRLDPLSTDTQYF.

The CDR3 sequence is CASSLGPPLAGTDTQYF. The CDR3 DNA reads TGTGCCAGCAGCTTAGGCCCCCCCCTGGCAGGAACAGATACGCAGTATTTT. The chain links TRBV13 to TRBJ2-3; the D is unclear. The germline V gene encodes CDR1 PRHDT and CDR2 FYEKMQ (reference sequence). V lost 0 bases and J 3 bases, leaving 16 bases between the germline ends. The CDR3 is 17 residues long.

The CDR3 bases are TGTGCCAGCAGCCCAGGGTTGGATAATTCACCCCTCCACTTT. Encoded protein: CASSPGLDNSPLHF. V usage is TRBV3-1 (or the pseudogene TRBV3-2) and J usage is TRBJ1-6; D is perhaps TRBD1 (5 bases). The CDR3 extends over 14 amino acids. CDR1 LGHDT and CDR2 YNNKEL come from the germline V gene (reference sequence). The V gene lost 4 bases and the J gene lost 5 bases, with 9 bases spanning the gap.

The chain couples TRBV16 to TRBJ2-1; a possible D gene is TRBD2 (6 bases). CDR1 is KGHSY and CDR2 is FQNENV in the germline V gene. CDR3 length equals 14 residues. V was shortened by 3 bases and J by 5 bases, with 11 bases between the two germline ends. CDR3: CASSHSGYNNEQFF. CDR3 coding DNA: TGTGCCAGCAGCCATAGCGGCTACAACAATGAGCAGTTCTTC.

This clone was observed a handful of times. The V call is TRBV5-6, the J call TRBJ2-4, with a tentative D call TRBD2 (5 bases). Germline CDR1 is SGHDT and CDR2 is YYEEEE. This CDR3 spans 17 amino acids. The ends were cut back, 0 bases at V and 7 bases at J, with 20 bases in the middle. The CDR3 DNA follows: TGTGCCAGCAGCTTGGTCGGAGGTGGGGATGTAAATAACATTCAGTACTTC. Amino acid sequence: CASSLVGGGDVNNIQYF.

The rearrangement uses TRBV5-1 and TRBJ2-5; 8 bases are a match to TRBD2. V gave up 0 bases and J gave up 2 bases; unmatched junction bases: 6. Germline V gene data show CDR1 as SGHRS and CDR2 as YFSETQ. The CDR3 runs 16 residues. Here the CDR3 reads CASSLALAGGQETQYF. In nucleotides, the CDR3 is TGCGCCAGCAGCTTGGCCTTGGCGGGAGGACAAGAGACCCAGTACTTC.

As for this clone: This specimen includes other DNA sequences encoding the same CDR3. The chain joins TRBV5-1 to TRBJ2-7; TRBD1 matches at 8 bases. Germline-derived CDR1 and CDR2 are SGHRS and YFSETQ. The CDR3 contains 12 residues. V dropped 4 bases and J dropped 4; count of bases not matched to a gene: 1. In DNA form, the CDR3 reads TGCGCCAGCAGCGGACAGGGATACGAGCAGTACTTC. The encoded protein is CASSGQGYEQYF.

V and J are TRBV19 and TRBJ2-1, with D possibly TRBD2 on 8 matching bases. The CDR3 sequence is 17 residues long. Germline V gives CDR1 LNHDA, CDR2 SQIVND (reference sequence). V was trimmed by 9 bases and J by 6 bases, leaving 27 bases between them. CDR3 region: CASRIRNTGAGGNEQFF. In DNA, the CDR3 is TGTGCCAGCCGTATCAGAAACACAGGGGCGGGGGGCAATGAGCAGTTCTTC.

This clone showed up just a few times. J is TRBJ2-1 and V is TRBV6-4, with 8 bases that match TRBD2. The length of the CDR3 is 15 residues. V shed 5 bases and J 7 bases; nucleotides not matched to a gene: 10. The germline gives CDR1 MRHNA, CDR2 SNTAGT. The CDR3 here is CASSPEGLAGNEQFF. Here the CDR3 DNA reads TGTGCCAGCAGTCCGGAAGGACTAGCAGGAAATGAGCAGTTCTTC.

This clone was detected once. The chain employs TRBV7-9 and TRBJ1-2; 7 nucleotides line up with TRBD1. Germline CDR1 and CDR2: SEHNR and FQNEAQ (reference sequence). J lost 8 bases, V lost 5 bases, and 5 bases had no gene match. This CDR3 comprises 12 residues. The CDR3 DNA reads as TGTGCCAGCAGCGCGGGACAGCGGGGCTACACCTTC. It specifies CASSAGQRGYTF.

This chain connects TRBV6-5 to TRBJ1-1; D uncertain. Trimming left V 8 bases short and J 1 base short, with 5 bases between. The CDR3 runs to 11 residues. Germline CDR1 and CDR2: MNHEY and SVGAGI. CDR3 nucleotide sequence: TGTGCCAGCTTCCGGAACACTGAAGCTTTCTTT. Its translation is CASFRNTEAFF.

J is TRBJ2-1 and V is TRBV18, with 7 bases fitting TRBD2. Per the germline V gene, CDR1 is KGHSH and CDR2 is LQKENI. The CDR3 length is 14 residues. The V and J ends lost 4 bases and 6 bases, in that order; junction bases with no gene match: 6. The CDR3 coding sequence is TGTGCCAGCTCACAATCGCAGCGGGGCAATGAGCAGTTCTTC. As protein: CASSQSQRGNEQFF.

The chain has TRBV27 and TRBJ1-2, with a possible D match to TRBD1 (5 bases). The V gene lost 6 bases and the J gene lost 4 bases, with 12 bases spanning the gap. The germline gives CDR1 MNHEY, CDR2 SMNVEV (reference sequence). The CDR3 loop spans 13 amino acids. The CDR3 region has the DNA TGTGCCAGCAGAGGCAGGGAGGGCTATGGCTACACCTTC. Its translation is CASRGREGYGYTF.

The J gene is TRBJ2-7, the V gene TRBV7-9; 8 bases agree with TRBD2. CDR1 and CDR2 from the germline V gene are SEHNR and FQNEAQ (reference sequence). The CDR3 spans 20 residues. The ends lost 4 bases at V and 2 bases at J; junction bases unmatched: 22. The CDR3 DNA reads TGTGCCAGCAGCTGGGCAGGTGGGTACAGCGGGAGAACTCCCCCCTACGAGCAGTACTTC. Protein product: CASSWAGGYSGRTPPYEQYF. Combining the CDR3 with reference TRBV7-9 and TRBJ2-7 gives the whole variable domain DTGVSQNPRHKITKRGQNVTFRCDPISEHNRLYWYRQTLGQGPEFLTYFQNEAQLEKSRLLSDRFSAERPKGSFSTLEIQRTEQGDSAMYLCASSWAGGYSGRTPPYEQYFGPGTRLTVT.

The chain joins TRBV6-1 to TRBJ1-6; 7 bases align to TRBD1. CDR1 MNHNS and CDR2 SASEGT come from the germline V gene. The ends lost 5 bases at V and 5 bases at J; junction bases unmatched: 6. The length of the CDR3 is 15 residues. CDR3 nucleotides: TGTGCCAGCAGTCCCCGGACAGGCGATAATTCACCCCTCCACTTT. Encoded protein: CASSPRTGDNSPLHF.

The gene calls are TRBV5-6 and TRBJ1-1, with D possibly TRBD1 on 6 matching bases. The germline V gene has CDR1 SGHDT and CDR2 YYEEEE. The CDR3 is 14 residues long. The V and J ends lost 3 bases and 5 bases respectively, with 14 bases between them. CDR3 residues: CASSWNTGLTEAFF. The CDR3 DNA is TGTGCCAGCAGCTGGAACACAGGGTTAACTGAAGCTTTCTTT.

This chain joins TRBV2 and TRBJ2-7; D ambiguous. V lost 3 bases and J lost 4, with 7 bases in between. In germline, CDR1 is SNHLY, CDR2 FYNNEI. The CDR3 is 12 residues long. This chain's CDR3 is CASSESEYEQYF. The CDR3 nucleotides are TGTGCCAGCAGTGAGAGTGAATACGAGCAGTACTTC.

The V gene is TRBV5-1, the J gene TRBJ2-7; 9 bases fit TRBD2. Germline CDR1 is SGHRS and CDR2 is YFSETQ. This CDR3 is built from 15 residues. Germline trimming cut 4 bases from V and 3 bases from J; bases unmatched to any gene: 8. The CDR3 here is CASSPRAGGRYEQYF. Here the CDR3 DNA reads TGCGCCAGCAGCCCAAGAGCGGGAGGTCGCTACGAGCAGTACTTC.

The rearrangement uses TRBV19 and TRBJ2-7; 8 nucleotides align to TRBD1. CDR3 size: 13 residues. Germline CDR1 reads LNHDA; CDR2 reads SQIVND (reference sequence). Unmatched junction bases numbered 3, after V lost 7 bases and J lost 1 base. The CDR3 reads CASIRQGSYEQYF. The DNA of the CDR3 is TGTGCCAGTATTCGACAGGGGTCCTACGAGCAGTACTTC.

The J gene is TRBJ2-1, the V gene TRBV7-2, with a possible D match to TRBD1 (5 bases). Trimming shortened V by 1 base and J by 2 bases, and 9 bases separated the two germline ends. CDR3 size: 15 residues. Germline CDR1 and CDR2: SGHTA and FQGNSA. CDR3 sequence (DNA): TGTGCCAGCAGCTTAGATGGGGCCCCCTACAATGAGCAGTTCTTC. It is translated as CASSLDGAPYNEQFF.

The rearrangement joins TRBV14 to TRBJ1-3; TRBD1 is a possible D gene (6 bases). Germline V gene lookup returns CDR1 SGHDN and CDR2 FVKESK. V lost 4 bases and J lost 4, with 11 bases in between. This CDR3 has 14 amino acids. CDR3 region: CASSPGQIGNTIYF. The CDR3 DNA is TGTGCCAGCAGCCCCGGACAGATCGGAAACACCATATATTTT.

The V call is TRBV28, the J call TRBJ1-2, with D tentatively TRBD1 (5 bases). This CDR3 comprises 13 residues. CDR1 and CDR2 from the germline V gene are MDHEN and SYDVKM. Trimming pared 5 bases from V and 2 bases from J, leaving 9 bases between. CDR3 residues: CASSLPGNYGYTF. The CDR3 DNA is TGTGCCAGCAGTCTACCAGGGAACTATGGCTACACCTTC.